Shown below are 28 T cell receptor beta chains from a single sample sequenced in a study of OX40 agonist ivuxolimab in advanced cancers. The library came from the immunoSEQ multiplex PCR assay. In its TCRdb copy, this immuneACCESS table keeps in-frame sequences only and misses some clones. Where compared with another copy, unresolved V genes explain less than half of these, and the others have no known cause. The table for this sample lists 20,000 to 30,000 clones; roughly 79% of them were counted only once. Just over 2% of the sample goes to the ten largest clones. The source was CD4+ or CD8+ T cells sorted from blood, collected in a trial of the OX40 agonist ivuxolimab. The receptors shown here come from an adult with an advanced solid tumor such as melanoma, head and neck, liver or kidney cancer.

In DNA form, the CDR3 reads TGTGCCAGCAGCTTAGAGCCGGGAAGCGGAACCGGGGAGCTGTTTTTT. As protein: CASSLEPGSGTGELFF. The chain recombines TRBV7-3 with TRBJ2-2; D might be TRBD2 (5 bases). V was clipped by 2 bases and J by 5 bases, with 15 bases between them. This CDR3 contains 16 residues. Germline CDR1 is SGHTA and CDR2 is FQGTGA. The whole variable domain, remainder taken from reference TRBV7-3 and TRBJ2-2, is GAGVSQTPSNKVTEKGKYVELRCDPISGHTALYWYRQSLGQGPEFLIYFQGTGAADDSGLPNDRFFAVRPEGSVSTLKIQRTERGDSAVYLCASSLEPGSGTGELFFGEGSRLTVL.

The chain combines TRBV5-6 with TRBJ1-4, with a possible D match to TRBD1 (5 bases). The length of the CDR3 is 15 residues. CDR1 and CDR2 (germline): SGHDT, YYEEEE. Between the trimmed V and J ends, which lost 4 bases and 3 bases, there was a span of 13 bases. In DNA form, the CDR3 reads TGTGCCAGCAGCCTGGGGGGACTGGCTAATGAAAAACTGTTTTTT. Protein: CASSLGGLANEKLFF.

The rearrangement joins TRBV28 to TRBJ2-5, with TRBD2 matching over 8 bases. CDR3 length equals 13 residues. Germline V lookup: CDR1 MDHEN, CDR2 SYDVKM. The V and J ends lost 9 bases and 0 bases, in that order; junction bases with no gene match: 3. In nucleotides, the CDR3 is TGTGCCAGTAAGCGGGGGAACCAAGAGACCCAGTACTTC. Translated: CASKRGNQETQYF.

This rearrangement joins TRBV6-1 to TRBJ1-1; the D is unclear. CDR3 size: 14 residues. Trimming took off 6 bases at V and 2 bases at J, with 13 bases between the two ends. Germline V gene lookup returns CDR1 MNHNS and CDR2 SASEGT. The CDR3: CASRAGVVNTEAFF. CDR3 DNA sequence: TGTGCCAGCAGGGCTGGAGTGGTAAACACTGAAGCTTTCTTT.

The chain joins TRBV19 to TRBJ1-6; TRBD1 might be the D (6 bases). The germline V gene has CDR1 LNHDA and CDR2 SQIVND (reference sequence). V lost 4 bases, J lost 2 bases, and 9 bases lay in between. This CDR3 contains 15 residues. The CDR3 DNA is TGTGCCAGTAGTAGTCGGACAGCCTATAATTCACCCCTCCACTTT. Encoded protein: CASSSRTAYNSPLHF.

The rearrangement links TRBV19 to TRBJ1-2; D perhaps matches TRBD1 (5 bases). V lost 5 bases and J lost 4, with 11 bases in between. The length of the CDR3 is 13 residues. CDR1 and CDR2 from the germline V gene are LNHDA and SQIVND (reference sequence). The CDR3 DNA is TGTGCCAGTAGTGACGACAGAGCCTATGGCTACACCTTC. Protein sequence: CASSDDRAYGYTF.

This clone was observed a single time. CDR3 amino acids: CASSLRVTGEGGYTF. CDR3 DNA sequence: TGTGCCAGCAGTTTACGGGTAACGGGGGAAGGAGGCTACACCTTC. This chain connects TRBV27 to TRBJ1-2, with a tentative D call TRBD1 (5 bases). From germline, CDR1 is MNHEY and CDR2 SMNVEV (reference sequence). Trimming shortened V by 2 bases and J by 8 bases, and 18 bases separated the two germline ends. CDR3 size: 15 residues.

The chain uses TRBV28 and TRBJ1-5; the D is unclear. This CDR3 is 14 amino acids long. V was trimmed by 2 bases and J by 5 bases, leaving 10 bases between them. Germline loops: CDR1 MDHEN, CDR2 SYDVKM. The CDR3, as DNA: TGTGCCAGCAGTTTAACGGCCTTTGATCAGCCCCAGCATTTT. Amino acids: CASSLTAFDQPQHF. The variable domain in full, with the rest retrieved from reference TRBV28 and TRBJ1-5, is DVKVTQSSRYLVKRTGEKVFLECVQDMDHENMFWYRQDPGLGLRLIYFSYDVKMKEKGDIPEGYSVSREKKERFSLILESASTNQTSMYLCASSLTAFDQPQHFGDGTRLSIL.

This sequence joins TRBV7-2 and TRBJ1-6; D gene ambiguous. Germline V CDR1 and CDR2: SGHTA, FQGNSA. V lost 3 bases and J lost 5, with 8 bases in between. The CDR3 spans 14 residues. The CDR3 region has the DNA TGTGCCAGCAGCTTCGCAGCGGATAATTCACCCCTCCACTTT. Translating gives CASSFAADNSPLHF. The complete variable domain, with remaining parts taken from reference TRBV7-2 and TRBJ1-6, reads GAGVSQSPSNKVTEKGKDVELRCDPISGHTALYWYRQSLGQGLEFLIYFQGNSAPDKSGLPSDRFSAERTGGSVSTLTIQRTQQEDSAVYLCASSFAADNSPLHFGNGTRLTVT.

CDR3 coding DNA: TGTGCCAGCAGCCAAGGAGGGGGTAGCACAGATACGCAGTATTTT. This gives the protein CASSQGGGSTDTQYF. The genes are TRBV4-2 and TRBJ2-3, with TRBD1 as a possible D gene (6 bases). CDR3 size: 15 residues. The germline V gene encodes CDR1 LGHNA and CDR2 YNFKEQ. V lost 1 base and J 0 bases, leaving 8 bases between the germline ends.

The V gene is TRBV2, the J gene TRBJ1-4, with 7 bases identical to TRBD1. CDR1 and CDR2 from the germline V gene are SNHLY and FYNNEI. With V trimmed by 6 bases and J by 5 bases, 9 bases remained unmatched. The CDR3 sequence is 15 residues long. CDR3 residues: CASSRMTGLNEKLFF. For the CDR3, the DNA is TGTGCCAGCAGCCGAATGACAGGGCTAAATGAAAAACTGTTTTTT.

V and J are TRBV19 and TRBJ1-5; 9 positions agree with TRBD1. J lost 7 bases, V lost 4 bases, and 11 bases had no gene match. The CDR3 totals 16 residues. Per the germline V gene, CDR1 is LNHDA and CDR2 is SQIVND (reference sequence). The CDR3 sequence is CASSRTGVRTGQPQHF. The CDR3 DNA reads TGTGCCAGTAGTAGGACAGGGGTGAGAACGGGCCAGCCCCAGCATTTT.

The J gene is TRBJ1-2, the V gene TRBV7-8; D gene uncertain. The germline V gene encodes CDR1 SGHVS and CDR2 FQNEAQ. The CDR3 runs 15 residues. V was trimmed by 5 bases and J by 8 bases, leaving 21 bases between them. The CDR3 sequence: CASSIRLDGIEGYTF. As DNA, the CDR3 is TGTGCCAGCAGCATAAGATTGGACGGCATTGAGGGCTACACCTTC.

This clone has a handful of counts. The CDR3 bases are TGTGCCACCAGCAGAGAGGTGGCCGGATACTTTGCAACTAATGAAAAACTGTTTTTT. Translating gives CATSREVAGYFATNEKLFF. The gene calls are TRBV15 and TRBJ1-4; D uncertain. Per the germline V gene, CDR1 is LNHNV and CDR2 is YYDKDF (reference sequence). This CDR3 is 19 amino acids long. Deletions cut 0 bases from V and 0 bases from J, with 17 bases between. The whole variable domain, filled in from reference TRBV15 and TRBJ1-4, reads DAMVIQNPRYQVTQFGKPVTLSCSQTLNHNVMYWYQQKSSQAPKLLFHYYDKDFNNEADTPDNFQSRRPNTSFCFLDIRSPGLGDTAMYLCATSREVAGYFATNEKLFFGSGTQLSVL.

The V call is TRBV7-2, the J call TRBJ1-2; unclear D gene. There are 13 residues in the CDR3. Trimming took off 5 bases at V and 4 bases at J, with 11 bases between the two ends. CDR1 is SGHTA and CDR2 is FQGNSA in the germline V gene. The CDR3 is CASSPEGTYGYTF. CDR3 in DNA: TGTGCCAGCAGCCCAGAGGGTACCTATGGCTACACCTTC.

The chain joins TRBV2 to TRBJ1-2; D might be TRBD1 (6 bases). Germline CDR1 and CDR2: SNHLY and FYNNEI. The V and J ends lost 6 bases and 5 bases respectively, with 19 bases between them. CDR3 size: 15 residues. In DNA form, the CDR3 reads TGTGCCAGCAGGGTTCCGGACAGCGACTCGTATGGCTACACCTTC. Protein sequence: CASRVPDSDSYGYTF.

This chain joins TRBV19 and TRBJ2-1; TRBD1 agrees at 7 bases. The CDR3 contains 20 residues. With 4 bases clipped from V and 3 bases from J, the junction kept 21 bases outside the gene matches. From germline, CDR1 is LNHDA and CDR2 SQIVND (reference sequence). The CDR3, as DNA: TGTGCCAGTAGTACCCCCCCGGGACAGTTACGACGTCCCGGCTACAATGAGCAGTTCTTC. The encoded protein is CASSTPPGQLRRPGYNEQFF.

V and J are TRBV5-1 and TRBJ2-3; the match to TRBD1 covers 9 bases. CDR1 and CDR2 (germline): SGHRS, YFSETQ. The CDR3 has 15 residues. Trimming cost V 6 bases and J 3 bases; bases outside gene matches: 8. The CDR3 region is CASTSYGQGTDTQYF. In nucleotides, the CDR3 is TGCGCCAGCACCTCGTACGGACAGGGGACAGATACGCAGTATTTT.

V gene TRBV7-2 combines with J gene TRBJ2-7; perhaps TRBD1 as D (6 bases). Trimming cost V 5 bases and J 3 bases, with 8 bases left between them. CDR1 and CDR2 from the germline V gene are SGHTA and FQGNSA. This CDR3 has 12 residues. In DNA form, the CDR3 reads TGTGCCAGCAGCCAACAGGGCTACGAGCAGTACTTC. The encoded protein is CASSQQGYEQYF.

This chain links TRBV7-9 with TRBJ2-5, with a weak D call TRBD1 (5 bases). The ends were cut back, 2 bases at V and 1 base at J, with 11 bases in the middle. The CDR3 has 15 residues. The germline V gene encodes CDR1 SEHNR and CDR2 FQNEAQ (reference sequence). CDR3 bases: TGTGCCAGCAGCTTAAGGGCAGGGTTCCAAGAGACCCAGTACTTC. Amino acids: CASSLRAGFQETQYF.

V is TRBV4-2 and J is TRBJ2-3; 7 nucleotides align to TRBD1. V gave up 4 bases and J gave up 4 bases; unmatched junction bases: 11. CDR1 is LGHNA, CDR2 YNFKEQ, per germline. The CDR3 covers 16 residues. The CDR3 bases are TGTGCCAGCAGCCGAGGGGGCGCGGGTTTCGCAGATACGCAGTATTTT. Encoded protein: CASSRGGAGFADTQYF.

This chain joins TRBV7-3 and TRBJ1-2, with a possible D match to TRBD1 (5 bases). CDR1 is SGHTA, CDR2 FQGTGA, per germline. The CDR3 length is 14 residues. Trimming stripped 4 bases from V and 8 bases from J, with 17 bases between. CDR3 DNA: TGTGCCAGCAGCTCCCATCAGGGTAATGTGGGCTACACCTTC. As protein: CASSSHQGNVGYTF. Complete variable domain (other parts from reference TRBV7-3 and TRBJ1-2): GAGVSQTPSNKVTEKGKYVELRCDPISGHTALYWYRQSLGQGPEFLIYFQGTGAADDSGLPNDRFFAVRPEGSVSTLKIQRTERGDSAVYLCASSSHQGNVGYTFGSGTRLTVV.

The chain combines TRBV7-2 with TRBJ2-1; D might be TRBD2 (6 bases). CDR1 is SGHTA, CDR2 FQGNSA, per germline. Trimming left V 5 bases short and J 1 base short, with 18 bases between. CDR3 length: 17 residues. The CDR3 loop is CASSPGTPFESYNEQFF. In nucleotides, the CDR3 is TGTGCCAGCAGCCCTGGGACTCCTTTCGAGTCCTACAATGAGCAGTTCTTC. Complete variable domain (other parts from reference TRBV7-2 and TRBJ2-1): GAGVSQSPSNKVTEKGKDVELRCDPISGHTALYWYRQSLGQGLEFLIYFQGNSAPDKSGLPSDRFSAERTGGSVSTLTIQRTQQEDSAVYLCASSPGTPFESYNEQFFGPGTRLTVL.

In its sample, this clone was seen a few times. The chain joins TRBV7-8 to TRBJ1-1; 7 bases align to TRBD1. The CDR3 has 16 amino acids. Trimming removed 5 bases from V and 1 base from J; junction bases left unmatched: 10. Germline V CDR1 and CDR2: SGHVS, FQNEAQ. The chain's CDR3 is CASSPTRGGPNTEAFF. The CDR3 nucleotides read TGTGCCAGCAGCCCCACCAGGGGGGGTCCGAACACTGAAGCTTTCTTT. The variable domain in full, with the rest retrieved from reference TRBV7-8 and TRBJ1-1, is GAGVSQSPRYKVAKRGQDVALRCDPISGHVSLFWYQQALGQGPEFLTYFQNEAQLDKSGLPSDRFFAERPEGSVSTLKIQRTQQEDSAVYLCASSPTRGGPNTEAFFGQGTRLTVV.

The V gene is TRBV18, the J gene TRBJ2-1, with a weak D call TRBD1 (6 bases). This CDR3 is 13 amino acids long. Germline V gene sequence: CDR1 KGHSH, CDR2 LQKENI. Trimming left V 6 bases short and J 4 bases short, with 10 bases between. In DNA, the CDR3 is TGTGCCAGCTCTCCGGGACAATACAATGAGCAGTTCTTC. Translation gives CASSPGQYNEQFF. The entire variable domain, with the rest obtained from reference TRBV18 and TRBJ2-1, is as follows: NAGVMQNPRHLVRRRGQEARLRCSPMKGHSHVYWYRQLPEEGLKFMVYLQKENIIDESGMPKERFSAEFPKEGPSILRIQQVVRGDSAAYFCASSPGQYNEQFFGPGTRLTVL.

The CDR3 DNA is TGTGCCAGCAGCCGGAACGGACAGGGCGACACTGAAGCTTTCTTT. As protein: CASSRNGQGDTEAFF. The chain links TRBV4-2 to TRBJ1-1; 8 bases are shared with TRBD1. The CDR3 is made up of 15 amino acids. The germline gives CDR1 LGHNA, CDR2 YNFKEQ. Losses at the gene ends were 4 bases for V and 3 bases for J; bases not matched to a gene: 7.

Regarding this clone: A read error may produce the germline difference seen at one junction end. This chain links TRBV7-2 with TRBJ1-3; D possibly corresponds to TRBD1 (5 bases). This CDR3 has 14 residues. Germline values: CDR1 SGHTA, CDR2 FQGNSA. The CDR3 DNA reads TGTGCCGGCAGCTTAATGGGGGCTGGAAACACCATATATTTT. Translated: CAGSLMGAGNTIYF.

The rearrangement links TRBV7-6 to TRBJ2-7; perhaps TRBD1 as D (5 bases). Germline values: CDR1 SGHVS, CDR2 FNYEAQ. The V end lost 5 bases, the J end lost 0 bases, and 14 bases lay between the germline ends. The CDR3 covers 15 residues. The CDR3 bases are TGTGCCAGCAGCCCCAGGGAATCCCTCTCCTACGAGCAGTACTTC. Amino acid sequence: CASSPRESLSYEQYF.